This T cell receptor beta chain emerged from a study of blood T cell repertoires in COVID-19. On the study more broadly: There were acute and convalescent COVID-19 samples, and they came from the United States, Italy and Spain. From T cells, B-cell-depleted T cells, or PBMCs came the material, which was cDNA or gDNA.

In the original processing: Cell counts per sample came from amplifying reference gene primers. Here immunoSEQ multiplex PCR was the method, and the copy in TCRdb shows in-frame clones only, minus some. V, J and clone size are those of that table, while D and trimming were read from the DNA. The sample gives 120,000 or so clones, around 81% of which show up once; approximately 3.9% is in the top ten. Germline CDR1 reads MDHEN; CDR2 reads SYDVKM. Between the trimmed V and J ends, which lost 4 bases and 10 bases, there was a span of 5 bases. This CDR3 has 10 residues. The sample comprised peripheral blood. This receptor was obtained from a woman aged 50 to 65 with acute or convalescent COVID-19. The chain is built from TRBV28 and TRBJ2-1; D ambiguous. As DNA, the CDR3 is TGTGCCAGCAGTTCTCGGGAGCAGTTCTTC. Its translation is CASSSREQFF.